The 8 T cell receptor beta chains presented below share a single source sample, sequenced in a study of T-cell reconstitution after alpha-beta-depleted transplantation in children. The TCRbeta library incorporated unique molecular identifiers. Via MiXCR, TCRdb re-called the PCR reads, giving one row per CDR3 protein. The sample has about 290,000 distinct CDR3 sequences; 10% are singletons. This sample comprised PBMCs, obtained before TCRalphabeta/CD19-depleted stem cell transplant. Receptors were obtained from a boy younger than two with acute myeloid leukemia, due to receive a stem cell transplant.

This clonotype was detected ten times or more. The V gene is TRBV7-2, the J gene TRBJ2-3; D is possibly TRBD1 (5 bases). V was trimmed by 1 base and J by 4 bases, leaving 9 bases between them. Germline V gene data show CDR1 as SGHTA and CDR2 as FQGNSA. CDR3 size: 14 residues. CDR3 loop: CASSLVRGSDTQYF. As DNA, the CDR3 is TGTGCCAGCAGCTTAGTTAGGGGTTCAGATACGCAGTATTTT. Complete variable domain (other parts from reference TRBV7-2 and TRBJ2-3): GAGVSQSPSNKVTEKGKDVELRCDPISGHTALYWYRQSLGQGLEFLIYFQGNSAPDKSGLPSDRFSAERTGGSVSTLTIQRTQQEDSAVYLCASSLVRGSDTQYFGPGTRLTVL.

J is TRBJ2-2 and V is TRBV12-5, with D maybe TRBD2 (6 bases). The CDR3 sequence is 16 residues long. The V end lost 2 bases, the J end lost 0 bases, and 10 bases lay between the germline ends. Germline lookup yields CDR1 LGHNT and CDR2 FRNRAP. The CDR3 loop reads CASGLSAGSNTGELFF. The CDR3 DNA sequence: TGTGCTAGTGGTTTGTCTGCGGGATCGAACACCGGGGAGCTGTTTTTT. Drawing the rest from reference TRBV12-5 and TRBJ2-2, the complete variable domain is DARVTQTPRHKVTEMGQEVTMRCQPILGHNTVFWYRQTMMQGLELLAYFRNRAPLDDSGMPKDRFSAEMPDATLATLKIQPSEPRDSAVYFCASGLSAGSNTGELFFGEGSRLTVL.

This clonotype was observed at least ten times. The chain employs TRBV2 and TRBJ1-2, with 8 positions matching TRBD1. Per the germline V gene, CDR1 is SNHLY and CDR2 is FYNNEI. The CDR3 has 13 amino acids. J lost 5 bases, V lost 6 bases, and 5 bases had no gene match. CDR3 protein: CASSGQGLYGYTF. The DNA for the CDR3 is TGTGCCAGCAGCGGACAGGGTCTTTATGGCTACACCTTC.

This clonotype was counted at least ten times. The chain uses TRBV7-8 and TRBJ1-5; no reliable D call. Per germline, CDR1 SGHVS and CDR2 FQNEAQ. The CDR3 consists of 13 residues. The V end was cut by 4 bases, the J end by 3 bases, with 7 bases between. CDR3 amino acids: CASSSQYNQPQHF. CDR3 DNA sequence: TGTGCCAGCAGCTCTCAATACAATCAGCCCCAGCATTTT.

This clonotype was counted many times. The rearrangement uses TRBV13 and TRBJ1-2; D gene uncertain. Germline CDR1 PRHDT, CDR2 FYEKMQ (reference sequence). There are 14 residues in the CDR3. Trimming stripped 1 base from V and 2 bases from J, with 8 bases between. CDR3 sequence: CASSLATENYGYTF. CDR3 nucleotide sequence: TGTGCCAGCAGCTTAGCTACGGAGAACTATGGCTACACCTTC.

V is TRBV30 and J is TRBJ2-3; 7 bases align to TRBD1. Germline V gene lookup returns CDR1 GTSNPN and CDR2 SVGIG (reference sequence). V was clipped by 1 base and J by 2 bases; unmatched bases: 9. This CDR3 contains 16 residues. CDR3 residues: CAWSAPRDRYTDTQYF. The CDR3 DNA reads TGTGCCTGGAGTGCCCCCAGGGACAGATACACAGATACGCAGTATTTT.

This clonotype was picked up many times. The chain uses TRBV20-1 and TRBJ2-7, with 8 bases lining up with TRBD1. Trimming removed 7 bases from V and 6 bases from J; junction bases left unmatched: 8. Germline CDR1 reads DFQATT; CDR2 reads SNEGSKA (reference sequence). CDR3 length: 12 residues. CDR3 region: CSGRRGRAEQYF. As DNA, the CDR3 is TGCAGTGGCCGCAGGGGGCGCGCCGAGCAGTACTTC.

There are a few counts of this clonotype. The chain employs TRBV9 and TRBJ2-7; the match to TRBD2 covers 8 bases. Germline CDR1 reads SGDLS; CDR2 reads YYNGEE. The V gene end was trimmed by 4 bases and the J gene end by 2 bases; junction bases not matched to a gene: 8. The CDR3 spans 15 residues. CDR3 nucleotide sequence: TGTGCCAGCAGCCCCCGCTCTAGCGGGCCCTACGAGCAGTACTTC. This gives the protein CASSPRSSGPYEQYF.